This T cell receptor beta chain is drawn from a study of T cells in Graves' hyperthyroidism and ophthalmopathy. There were TCR beta CDR3 regions amplified from RNA transcripts. The HTBI primer set drove a first-round RT-PCR of the TCR CDR3. TCRdb re-analysed the multiplex PCR reads in MiXCR, keeping a single row per CDR3 protein. The data show some 620,000 distinct CDR3 sequences, around 15% seen once. Calling Graves' hyperthyroidism stable meant ophthalmopathy did not progress within 18 months. Germline values: CDR1 GTSNPN, CDR2 SVGIG (reference sequence). Trimming removed 4 bases from V and 0 bases from J; junction bases left unmatched: 2. The CDR3 is 15 amino acids. Details on this clonotype: A much bigger clone sits one base away, suggesting this may be a read error.

This receptor was identified in a woman in her 30s with Graves' hyperthyroidism. This rearrangement joins TRBV30 to TRBJ2-3; 12 bases match TRBD2. Sequenced: blood. In DNA, the CDR3 is TGTGCCTGGACCGGGACTAGCGGGAGCACAGATACGCAGTATTTT. Its protein product is CAWTGTSGSTDTQYF. The entire variable domain, with the rest obtained from reference TRBV30 and TRBJ2-3, is as follows: SQTIHQWPATLVQPVGSPLSLECTVEGTSNPNLYWYRQAAGRGLQLLFYSVGIGQISSEVPQNLSASRPQDRQFILSSKKLLLSDSGFYLCAWTGTSGSTDTQYFGPGTRLTVL.